The 24 T cell receptor beta chains below all came from one sample that was sequenced in a study of technical replicates of blood from several donors. Repertoires were generated with immunoSEQ multiplex PCR, while TCRdb's copy carries only in-frame clones and drops some. The data contain roughly 72,000 clones, about 92% of them singletons. The sample was T cells isolated from PBMCs. Receptors were obtained from a human donor in good health.

The chain has TRBV4-3 and TRBJ2-1; D unclear. Germline CDR1 reads LGHNA; CDR2 reads YSLEER. Trimming removed 1 base from V and 0 bases from J, with 13 bases in between. This CDR3 is 17 amino acids long. The CDR3 sequence: CASSQVLNLGSYNEQFF. DNA of the CDR3: TGCGCCAGCAGCCAAGTTCTTAACCTAGGCTCCTACAATGAGCAGTTCTTC.

V and J are TRBV19 and TRBJ2-6; 7 nucleotides match TRBD1. V lost 3 bases and J lost 0; bases outside the gene matches: 8. The CDR3 runs to 18 residues. The germline CDR1 and CDR2 sequences are LNHDA and SQIVND (reference sequence). The CDR3 bases are TGTGCCAGTAGTATTCGCAGACAGGGTCGCTCTGGGGCCAACGTCCTGACTTTC. Protein: CASSIRRQGRSGANVLTF.

The chain is built from TRBV7-3 and TRBJ2-1; 8 bases match TRBD2. CDR1 and CDR2 (germline): SGHTA, FQGTGA. The CDR3 spans 14 residues. With V trimmed by 4 bases and J by 7 bases, 6 bases remained unmatched. CDR3 sequence reads: CASSYKSGGNEQFF. For the CDR3, the DNA is TGTGCCAGCAGCTACAAAAGCGGGGGTAATGAGCAGTTCTTC.

Only a few counts were recorded for this clone. The rearrangement uses TRBV19 and TRBJ1-1; perhaps TRBD1 as D (5 bases). The CDR3 has 14 residues. Germline CDR1 reads LNHDA; CDR2 reads SQIVND (reference sequence). The V end was cut by 3 bases, the J end by 1 base, with 9 bases between. The CDR3 DNA follows: TGTGCCAGTAGTATGGCAGGGTGGAACACTGAAGCTTTCTTT. It specifies CASSMAGWNTEAFF.

The CDR3: CASSESPWLLSGNTIYF. The CDR3 coding sequence is TGCGCCAGCAGTGAGTCCCCTTGGCTGCTCTCTGGAAACACCATATATTTT. The chain links TRBV10-2 to TRBJ1-3; D is unresolved. Germline-derived CDR1 and CDR2 are WSHSY and SAAADI. V was trimmed by 0 bases and J by 0 bases, leaving 12 bases between them. The length of the CDR3 is 17 residues.

Notes on this clone: Other nucleotide sequences from this sample produce the same CDR3. The chain recombines TRBV7-9 with TRBJ1-1; 8 nucleotides align to TRBD1. CDR1 SEHNR and CDR2 FQNEAQ come from the germline V gene (reference sequence). V shed 5 bases and J 5 bases; nucleotides not matched to a gene: 1. The CDR3 runs to 12 residues. CDR3 sequence (DNA): TGTGCCAGCAGCACAGGGGGAACTGAAGCTTTCTTT. Amino acids: CASSTGGTEAFF.

The chain recombines TRBV4-2 with TRBJ2-7; D perhaps matches TRBD2 (5 bases). Trimming cost V 0 bases and J 6 bases, with 9 bases left between them. Germline V gives CDR1 LGHNA, CDR2 YNFKEQ. The CDR3 is 13 amino acids. The CDR3 DNA is TGTGCCAGCAGCCAAGAGTGGGAGTCCGAGCAGTACTTC. Translating it yields CASSQEWESEQYF.

This clone was recorded a few times. The rearrangement uses TRBV14 and TRBJ1-1; D gene uncertain. V lost 1 base and J 4 bases, leaving 7 bases between the germline ends. CDR1 SGHDN and CDR2 FVKESK come from the germline V gene. The length of the CDR3 is 13 residues. The CDR3: CASSQVSFTEAFF. CDR3 sequence (DNA): TGTGCCAGCAGCCAAGTTTCTTTCACTGAAGCTTTCTTT.

The rearrangement joins TRBV5-1 to TRBJ2-7, with no clear D. In germline, CDR1 is SGHRS, CDR2 YFSETQ. The CDR3 runs to 12 residues. Trimming pared 2 bases from V and 3 bases from J, leaving 6 bases between. Here the CDR3 reads CASSLSGYEQYF. The DNA for the CDR3 is TGCGCCAGCAGCTTATCGGGCTACGAGCAGTACTTC.

The V gene is TRBV7-2, the J gene TRBJ2-7, with a weak D call TRBD1 (6 bases). The CDR3 runs 15 residues. Germline CDR1 SGHTA, CDR2 FQGNSA. V lost 2 bases, J lost 1 base, and 12 bases lay in between. CDR3 bases: TGTGCCAGCAGCTTAACGGCCAGGGGATCCTACGAGCAGTACTTC. It codes for CASSLTARGSYEQYF. Combining the CDR3 with reference TRBV7-2 and TRBJ2-7 gives the whole variable domain GAGVSQSPSNKVTEKGKDVELRCDPISGHTALYWYRQSLGQGLEFLIYFQGNSAPDKSGLPSDRFSAERTGGSVSTLTIQRTQQEDSAVYLCASSLTARGSYEQYFGPGTRLTVT.

This sequence joins TRBV6-6 and TRBJ2-7; 7 positions agree with TRBD1. V lost 5 bases to trimming and J lost 5 bases; unmatched junction nucleotides: 12. The germline CDR1 and CDR2 sequences are MNHNY and SVGAGI (reference sequence). CDR3 size: 15 residues. The CDR3 DNA reads as TGTGCCAGCAGTCATGACAGGGATCCTAACCACGAGCAGTACTTC. This sequence encodes CASSHDRDPNHEQYF.

This chain links TRBV30 with TRBJ2-7, with 7 bases matching TRBD2. Germline trimming cut 2 bases from V and 5 bases from J; bases unmatched to any gene: 9. The CDR3 extends over 14 amino acids. The germline V gene has CDR1 GTSNPN and CDR2 SVGIG (reference sequence). The CDR3 DNA reads TGTGCCTGGAGTAGGGGAGGGCCATTAAACGAGCAGTACTTC. Protein sequence: CAWSRGGPLNEQYF.

The chain carries TRBV30 and TRBJ2-7, with a possible D match to TRBD1 (5 bases). The length of the CDR3 is 13 residues. CDR1 GTSNPN and CDR2 SVGIG come from the germline V gene (reference sequence). V was shortened by 1 base and J by 0 bases, with 7 bases between the two germline ends. The CDR3 region is CAWSGQTSYEQYF. DNA for the CDR3: TGTGCCTGGAGTGGACAGACCTCCTACGAGCAGTACTTC.

The gene calls are TRBV30 and TRBJ1-2; a possible D gene is TRBD1 (5 bases). Trimming removed 3 bases from V and 4 bases from J, with 15 bases in between. Germline CDR1 and CDR2: GTSNPN and SVGIG (reference sequence). CDR3 length equals 14 residues. The CDR3 DNA reads as TGTGCCTGGAGGGGGTCGGGACTCCCCTATGGCTACACCTTC. It specifies CAWRGSGLPYGYTF.

This clone was picked up a small number of times. The chain employs TRBV25-1 and TRBJ2-3, with TRBD2 identical over 8 bases. V dropped 2 bases and J dropped 4; count of bases not matched to a gene: 2. This CDR3 contains 14 residues. Germline V gives CDR1 MGHDK, CDR2 SYGVNS. CDR3 residues: CASSETRGADTQYF. CDR3 DNA: TGTGCCAGCAGTGAAACGCGGGGGGCAGATACGCAGTATTTT.

J is TRBJ2-2 and V is TRBV9; D uncertain. V shed 0 bases and J shed 1 base, with 4 bases lying between them. Germline V lookup: CDR1 SGDLS, CDR2 YYNGEE. The CDR3 runs 14 residues. CDR3: CASSVGGNTGELFF. For the CDR3, the DNA is TGTGCCAGCAGCGTAGGAGGGAACACCGGGGAGCTGTTTTTT.

The V call is TRBV10-3, the J call TRBJ2-6, with 7 bases aligning to TRBD2. The ends lost 8 bases at V and 0 bases at J; junction bases unmatched: 4. The germline V gene encodes CDR1 ENHRY and CDR2 SYGVKD. The CDR3 consists of 15 residues. The CDR3 bases are TGTGCCATCGGGGAGGGACCCTCTGGGGCCAACGTCCTGACTTTC. Translated: CAIGEGPSGANVLTF.

The V call is TRBV7-3, the J call TRBJ2-7, with 10 bases identical to TRBD1. The CDR3 contains 15 residues. The junction had 6 bases not matched to a gene; V was cut back by 5 bases and J by 2 bases. Looked up from germline, CDR1 is SGHTA and CDR2 is FQGTGA. The CDR3 loop is CASSPDGTGAYEQYF. CDR3 nucleotides: TGTGCCAGCAGCCCGGACGGGACAGGGGCCTACGAGCAGTACTTC.

The chain recombines TRBV10-3 with TRBJ2-7, with 12 bases lining up with TRBD1. The V gene end was trimmed by 4 bases and the J gene end by 3 bases; junction bases not matched to a gene: 4. Germline loops: CDR1 ENHRY, CDR2 SYGVKD. CDR3 length: 15 amino acids. The CDR3 sequence is CAISGDRGLLYEQYF. The DNA for the CDR3 is TGTGCCATCAGTGGGGACAGGGGGCTTCTCTACGAGCAGTACTTC.

J is TRBJ1-4 and V is TRBV14; D not resolved. V was clipped by 4 bases and J by 8 bases, with 8 bases between them. This CDR3 is 12 amino acids long. CDR1 is SGHDN and CDR2 is FVKESK in the germline V gene. This CDR3 is CASSPLGEKLFF. The DNA for the CDR3 is TGTGCCAGCAGCCCCCTAGGAGAAAAACTGTTTTTT.

The chain is built from TRBV6-1 and TRBJ2-3; maybe TRBD2 (5 bases). The CDR3 has 14 residues. Germline V gives CDR1 MNHNS, CDR2 SASEGT. The V end was cut by 5 bases, the J end by 0 bases, with 9 bases between. The CDR3 region is CASSFSVSTDTQYF. CDR3 DNA: TGTGCCAGCAGTTTTAGCGTTAGCACAGATACGCAGTATTTT.

The V call is TRBV11-3, the J call TRBJ2-1; possibly TRBD1 for D (6 bases). V lost 2 bases and J lost 7, with 9 bases in between. Germline loops: CDR1 SGHNT, CDR2 YENEEA. The length of the CDR3 is 13 residues. Written as DNA, the CDR3 is TGTGCCAGCAGCTTAAATACAGGGAATGAGCAGTTCTTC. Encoded protein: CASSLNTGNEQFF.

The chain is built from TRBV6-1 and TRBJ1-2; 8 bases map to TRBD1. V was clipped by 8 bases and J by 7 bases; unmatched bases: 9. There are 13 residues in the CDR3. Looked up from germline, CDR1 is MNHNS and CDR2 is SASEGT. The CDR3 region is CASSAAGGFGYTF. The CDR3 DNA reads TGTGCCAGCTCCGCGGCAGGGGGCTTTGGCTACACCTTC.

This clone was observed a handful of times. This rearrangement joins TRBV5-4 to TRBJ1-4; TRBD1 matches 7 bases. This CDR3 contains 15 residues. The V and J ends lost 3 bases and 5 bases, in that order; junction bases with no gene match: 7. Germline CDR1 and CDR2: SGHNT and YYREEE (reference sequence). CDR3 nucleotides: TGTGCCAGCAGCTATCCCGGGACAGCGAATGAAAAACTGTTTTTT. This sequence encodes CASSYPGTANEKLFF.